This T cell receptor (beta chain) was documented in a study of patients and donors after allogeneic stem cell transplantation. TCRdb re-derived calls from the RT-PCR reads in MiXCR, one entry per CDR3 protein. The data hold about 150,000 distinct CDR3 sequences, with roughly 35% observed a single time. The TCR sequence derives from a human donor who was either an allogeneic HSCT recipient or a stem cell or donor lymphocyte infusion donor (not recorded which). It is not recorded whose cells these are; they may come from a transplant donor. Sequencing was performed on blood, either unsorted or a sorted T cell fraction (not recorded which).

DNA for the CDR3: TGTGCCAGCAGTACTCGGGCCCTCTATGGCTACACCTTC. Translated: CASSTRALYGYTF. The chain links TRBV12-3 or TRBV12-4 to TRBJ1-2; D gene ambiguous. The V and J ends lost 5 bases and 4 bases respectively, with 11 bases between them. This CDR3 spans 13 amino acids.